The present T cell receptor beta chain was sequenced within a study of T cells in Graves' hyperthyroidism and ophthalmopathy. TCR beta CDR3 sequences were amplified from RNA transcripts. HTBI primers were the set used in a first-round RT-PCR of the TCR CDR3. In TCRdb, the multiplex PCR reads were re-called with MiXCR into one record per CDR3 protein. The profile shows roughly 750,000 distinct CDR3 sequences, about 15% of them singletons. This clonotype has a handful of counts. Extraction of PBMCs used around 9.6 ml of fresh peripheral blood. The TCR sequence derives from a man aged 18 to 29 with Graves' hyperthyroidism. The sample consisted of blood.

CDR3 DNA: TGTGCCAGCTCACCAGAAATGGCGAAGGAGACCCAGTACTTC. Protein: CASSPEMAKETQYF. This chain connects TRBV18 to TRBJ2-5; D is ambiguous. CDR1 and CDR2 (germline): KGHSH, LQKENI. V was pared by 2 bases and J by 5 bases, with 12 bases between. The CDR3 length is 14 residues.